This T cell receptor (beta chain) appears in the sequencing data of a study of cytomegalovirus exposure and HLA in healthy donors. This clone was seen just once. Germline CDR1 LNHNV, CDR2 YYDKDF (reference sequence). Trimming took 0 bases from V and 4 from J, leaving 12 bases between them. CDR3 length: 15 amino acids. PCR was performed using 60 Vbeta and 13 Jbeta primers. Clones were sequenced by immunoSEQ multiplex PCR, and TCRdb holds only the in-frame ones, with some missing. This table has around 67,000 clones, roughly 68% appearing once. The TCR comes from a woman aged 45-65 years in good health and CMV-seronegative. Sequencing was carried out using PBMCs. The V call is TRBV15, the J call TRBJ2-5; tentatively, D is TRBD1 (6 bases). In DNA, the CDR3 is TGTGCCACCAGCAGAGATTCAGGGGTAACAGAGACCCAGTACTTC. Translating it yields CATSRDSGVTETQYF.